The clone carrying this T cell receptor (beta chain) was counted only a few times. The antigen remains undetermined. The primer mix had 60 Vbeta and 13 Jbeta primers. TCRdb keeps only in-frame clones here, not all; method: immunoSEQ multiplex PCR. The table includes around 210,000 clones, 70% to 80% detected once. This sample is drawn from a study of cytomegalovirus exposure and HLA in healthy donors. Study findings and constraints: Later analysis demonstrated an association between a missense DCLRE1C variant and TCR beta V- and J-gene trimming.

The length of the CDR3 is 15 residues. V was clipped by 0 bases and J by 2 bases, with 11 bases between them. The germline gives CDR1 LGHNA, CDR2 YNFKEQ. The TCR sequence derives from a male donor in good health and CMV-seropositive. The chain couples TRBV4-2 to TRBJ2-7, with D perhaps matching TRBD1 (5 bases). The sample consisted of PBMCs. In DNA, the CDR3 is TGTGCCAGCAGCCAAGAGTTCACAGGCCCCTACGAGCAGTACTTC. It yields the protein CASSQEFTGPYEQYF.